This TCR beta chain was sequenced in a study of blood T cells in healthy people across ages. Overall study findings and caveats: When one million T cells were used, diversity estimates were thought to be underestimates.

Through a sample-barcoded 5' primer and a J-beta primer mix, a second PCR was run for roughly 7 to 11 cycles. The template-switch adaptor, which had 12 random nucleotides, put a tag on each cDNA molecule. TCRdb analysed the 5' RACE reads with MiXCR anew, one entry per CDR3 protein. The sample contains 1,300,000 or so distinct CDR3 sequences, roughly 64% of which appear only once. Each donor had 7.5 to 10 milliliters of peripheral blood drawn. As regards this clonotype: Its specificity is not known.

The sequenced sample was blood. The source of this sequence is a man younger than 35 in good health.

The DNA of the CDR3 is TGTGCCACCAGCAGAGATCAAGGCTTTAAGGTGGGCTACACCTTC. Encoded protein: CATSRDQGFKVGYTF. The genes are TRBV15 and TRBJ1-2; D gene ambiguous. Germline loops: CDR1 LNHNV, CDR2 YYDKDF (reference sequence). The CDR3 sequence is 15 residues long. V lost 0 bases and J lost 8, with 16 bases in between.